Listed below are T cell receptor beta chains from one sample, sequenced in a study of cytomegalovirus exposure and HLA in healthy donors. Assay used: immunoSEQ multiplex PCR; TCRdb lists only in-frame clones, some missing. The table shows approximately 130,000 clones, with 55% to 75% occurring only once. Sequencing used PBMCs. These receptors all stem from a man aged 50 to 60 in good health and CMV-seropositive. CDR3s include the opening cysteine and the closing phenylalanine or tryptophan. The D gene is left open where the match is weak. Clone size appears in some rows only: once, few, many, or a class for an expanded clone.

v_call: TRBV6-5; d_call: -; j_call: TRBJ1-3; cdr3_length: 14; clone_size: few; cdr3_nt: TGTGCCAGCAGGTCCAGGGGATCTGGAAACACCATATATTTT; cdr3_aa: CASRSRGSGNTIYF
v_call: TRBV18; d_call: TRBD1; j_call: TRBJ2-5; cdr3_length: 16; clone_size: -; cdr3_nt: TGTGCCAGCTCACCGGTTGGGACAGGGAACCAAGAGACCCAGTACTTC; cdr3_aa: CASSPVGTGNQETQYF
v_call: TRBV7-3; d_call: -; j_call: TRBJ2-1; cdr3_length: 16; clone_size: -; cdr3_nt: TGTGCCAGCAGCTTATTGGGCGCGGGCTTGGGAAATGAGCAGTTCTTC; cdr3_aa: CASSLLGAGLGNEQFF
v_call: TRBV25-1; d_call: TRBD1; j_call: TRBJ1-1; cdr3_length: 16; clone_size: -; cdr3_nt: TGTGCCAGCAGTGTCCCCCAGGGACAGGGGAACACTGAAGCTTTCTTT; cdr3_aa: CASSVPQGQGNTEAFF
v_call: TRBV14; d_call: TRBD1; j_call: TRBJ1-5; cdr3_length: 14; clone_size: -; cdr3_nt: TGTGCCAGCAGCCGGACAGGGGTAAATCAGCCCCAGCATTTT; cdr3_aa: CASSRTGVNQPQHF
v_call: TRBV7-6; d_call: -; j_call: TRBJ2-7; cdr3_length: 15; clone_size: -; cdr3_nt: TGTGCCAGCAGCTTCGGAGGAACGGGAACCTACGAGCAGTACTTC; cdr3_aa: CASSFGGTGTYEQYF
v_call: TRBV6-1; d_call: -; j_call: TRBJ2-3; cdr3_length: 13; clone_size: -; cdr3_nt: TGTGCCAGCAGTGGACTAGTGGGAGATACGCAGTATTTT; cdr3_aa: CASSGLVGDTQYF
v_call: TRBV27; d_call: -; j_call: TRBJ1-2; cdr3_length: 12; clone_size: few; cdr3_nt: TGTGCCACCTTCTCGACAGGCCAAGGCTACACCTTC; cdr3_aa: CATFSTGQGYTF
v_call: TRBV5-4; d_call: -; j_call: TRBJ1-1; cdr3_length: 12; clone_size: -; cdr3_nt: TGTGCCAGCAGCATCGAGGCCTCTGAAGCTTTCTTT; cdr3_aa: CASSIEASEAFF
v_call: TRBV6-5; d_call: -; j_call: TRBJ1-6; cdr3_length: 14; clone_size: -; cdr3_nt: TGTGCCAGCAGCTCACAGAGAAGTAATTCACCCCTCCACTTT; cdr3_aa: CASSSQRSNSPLHF
v_call: TRBV5-4; d_call: -; j_call: TRBJ2-7; cdr3_length: 15; clone_size: -; cdr3_nt: TGTGCCAGCAGCTCAGCCGGGGTCTACTCCTACGAGCAGTACTTC; cdr3_aa: CASSSAGVYSYEQYF
v_call: TRBV7-9; d_call: -; j_call: TRBJ1-4; cdr3_length: 14; clone_size: -; cdr3_nt: TGTGCCAGCAGTCTGGAGAGGGCCAGTGAAAAACTGTTTTTT; cdr3_aa: CASSLERASEKLFF
v_call: TRBV6-5; d_call: TRBD1; j_call: TRBJ1-6; cdr3_length: 13; clone_size: -; cdr3_nt: TGTGCCAGCAGCCGGGGACAGAGTTCACCCCTCCACTTT; cdr3_aa: CASSRGQSSPLHF
v_call: TRBV5-6; d_call: TRBD1; j_call: TRBJ1-1; cdr3_length: 16; clone_size: once; cdr3_nt: TGTGCCAGCAGCACCCTCGGACAGGGAATGAACACTGAAGCTTTCTTT; cdr3_aa: CASSTLGQGMNTEAFF
v_call: TRBV4-3; d_call: TRBD2; j_call: TRBJ2-2; cdr3_length: 16; clone_size: -; cdr3_nt: TGCGCCAGCAGCCACCTCCTAGCGGGAGAGGGGGCGGAGCTGTTTTTT; cdr3_aa: CASSHLLAGEGAELFF
v_call: TRBV18; d_call: TRBD1; j_call: TRBJ1-1; cdr3_length: 15; clone_size: -; cdr3_nt: TGTGCCAGCTCACCCCGACAGGGAGAGTCGACTGAAGCTTTCTTT; cdr3_aa: CASSPRQGESTEAFF
v_call: TRBV7-8; d_call: -; j_call: TRBJ1-1; cdr3_length: 16; clone_size: -; cdr3_nt: TGTGCCAGCAGCTTAGTATTTCCAGGTCAGAGCCTCGAAGCTTTCTTT; cdr3_aa: CASSLVFPGQSLEAFF
v_call: TRBV19; d_call: -; j_call: TRBJ2-5; cdr3_length: 12; clone_size: -; cdr3_nt: TGTGCCAGACCGGAGCCCTTTGAGACCCAGTACTTC; cdr3_aa: CARPEPFETQYF
v_call: TRBV5-6; d_call: -; j_call: TRBJ2-2; cdr3_length: 17; clone_size: -; cdr3_nt: TGTGCCAGCAGTCGCCTTCCGGGAGTACGGGAGACCGGGGAGCTGTTTTTT; cdr3_aa: CASSRLPGVRETGELFF
v_call: TRBV15; d_call: -; j_call: TRBJ1-5; cdr3_length: 14; clone_size: -; cdr3_nt: TGTGCCACCAGCAGAGATTCAGGGGTTCAGCCCCAGCATTTT; cdr3_aa: CATSRDSGVQPQHF
v_call: TRBV5-4; d_call: TRBD1; j_call: TRBJ1-1; cdr3_length: 13; clone_size: -; cdr3_nt: TGTGCCAGCAGCGTGGGACAGATCACTGAAGCTTTCTTT; cdr3_aa: CASSVGQITEAFF
v_call: TRBV7-6; d_call: -; j_call: TRBJ2-3; cdr3_length: 15; clone_size: -; cdr3_nt: TGTGCCAGCAGTATTTTACTAGGGGGAACAGATACGCAGTATTTT; cdr3_aa: CASSILLGGTDTQYF